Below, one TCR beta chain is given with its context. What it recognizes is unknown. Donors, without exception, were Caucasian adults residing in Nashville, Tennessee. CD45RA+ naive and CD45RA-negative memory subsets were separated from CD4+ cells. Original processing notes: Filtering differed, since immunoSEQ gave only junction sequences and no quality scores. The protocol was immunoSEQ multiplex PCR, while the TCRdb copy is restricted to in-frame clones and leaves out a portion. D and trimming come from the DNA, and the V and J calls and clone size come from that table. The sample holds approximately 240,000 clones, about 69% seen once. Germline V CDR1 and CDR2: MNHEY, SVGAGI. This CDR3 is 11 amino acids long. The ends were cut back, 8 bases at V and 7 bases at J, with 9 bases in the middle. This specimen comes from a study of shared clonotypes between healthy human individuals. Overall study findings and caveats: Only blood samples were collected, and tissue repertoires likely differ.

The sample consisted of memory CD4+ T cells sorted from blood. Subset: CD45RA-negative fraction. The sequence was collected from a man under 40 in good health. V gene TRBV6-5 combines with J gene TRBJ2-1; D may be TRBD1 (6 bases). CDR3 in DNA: TGTGCCAGCGTAAGGGGGAATGAGCAGTTCTTC. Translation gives CASVRGNEQFF.